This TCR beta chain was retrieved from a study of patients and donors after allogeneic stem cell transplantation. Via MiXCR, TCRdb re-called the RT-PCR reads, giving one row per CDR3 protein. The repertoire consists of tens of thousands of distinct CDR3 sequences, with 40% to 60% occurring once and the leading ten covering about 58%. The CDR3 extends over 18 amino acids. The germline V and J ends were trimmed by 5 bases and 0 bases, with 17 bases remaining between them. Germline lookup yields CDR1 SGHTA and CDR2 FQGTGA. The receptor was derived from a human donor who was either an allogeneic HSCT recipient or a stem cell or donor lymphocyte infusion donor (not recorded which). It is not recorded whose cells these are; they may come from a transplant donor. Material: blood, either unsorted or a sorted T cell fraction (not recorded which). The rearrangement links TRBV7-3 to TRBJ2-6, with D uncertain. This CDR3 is CASSPESRLLSGANVLTF. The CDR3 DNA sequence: TGTGCCAGCAGCCCGGAATCCAGGTTACTCTCTGGGGCCAACGTCCTGACTTTC.